Sequencing of this T cell receptor (beta chain) was carried out in a study of cytotoxic CD8 clonotypes in ibrutinib-treated CLL. Study findings and constraints: Clonality (at baseline) was higher than in age-matched healthy donors and tracked circulating CD8+ T-cell counts. Few clonotypes were public, and these shrank or held steady under treatment.

Germline V CDR1 and CDR2: SGHAT, FQNNGV. V lost 6 bases and J lost 3, with 11 bases in between. The CDR3 loop spans 13 amino acids. Generated by immunoSEQ multiplex PCR, the TCRdb table keeps only in-frame clones and is missing some. Of 6,000 to 8,500 clones in the sample, more than 65% were seen once. Regarding this clone: Its cognate antigen is unknown.

The chain combines TRBV11-2 with TRBJ2-5; tentative D call: TRBD1 (5 bases). The sample consisted of PBMCs, taken before ibrutinib treatment. This receptor was identified in a human donor with chronic lymphocytic leukemia. The CDR3 region has the DNA TGTGCCAGCAGAACTACGACAGAAGAGACCCAGTACTTC. Translation: CASRTTTEETQYF.